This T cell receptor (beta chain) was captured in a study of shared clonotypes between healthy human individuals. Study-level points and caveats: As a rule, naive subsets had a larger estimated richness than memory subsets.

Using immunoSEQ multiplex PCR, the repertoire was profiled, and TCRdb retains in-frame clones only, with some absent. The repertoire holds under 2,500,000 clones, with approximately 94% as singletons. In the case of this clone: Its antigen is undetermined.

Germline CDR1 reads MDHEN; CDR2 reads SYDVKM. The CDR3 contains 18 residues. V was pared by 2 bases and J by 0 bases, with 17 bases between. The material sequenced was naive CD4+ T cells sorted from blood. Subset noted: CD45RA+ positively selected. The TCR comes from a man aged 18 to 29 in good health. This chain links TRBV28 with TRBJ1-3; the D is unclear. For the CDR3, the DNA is TGTGCCAGCAGTTTAGAACGCTCGTTGATGGACTCTGGAAACACCATATATTTT. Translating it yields CASSLERSLMDSGNTIYF.